This T cell receptor beta chain is drawn from a study of CD8+ T cells in alopecia areata. Whole-study context: At a dose of 5 to 10 mg twice daily, oral tofacitinib was given to treated patients. The study gave tofacitinib for 6 to 18 months, then 6 months off drug.

The authors extracted RNA and reverse transcribed it into cDNA as the sequencing template. TCRdb's copy holds only in-frame clones and misses some; the assay was immunoSEQ multiplex PCR. The table shows fewer than 250,000 clones, with 30% to 40% occurring only once. This CDR3 spans 15 amino acids. V dropped 3 bases and J dropped 4 bases, with 14 bases sitting between them. Germline V gene sequence: CDR1 SGDLS, CDR2 YYNGEE. The treatment is: oral pan-JAK inhibitor, 5-10 mg twice daily. This sequence originates from a human donor with alopecia areata. The specimen was CD4+ T cells sorted from blood, collected at roughly week 30, from a patient treated with tofacitinib. The chain combines TRBV9 with TRBJ1-5; possible D gene TRBD1, 6 bases. CDR3 bases: TGTGCCAGCAGCGCCACCACAGGGTGGAATCAGCCCCAGCATTTT. Translating gives CASSATTGWNQPQHF.